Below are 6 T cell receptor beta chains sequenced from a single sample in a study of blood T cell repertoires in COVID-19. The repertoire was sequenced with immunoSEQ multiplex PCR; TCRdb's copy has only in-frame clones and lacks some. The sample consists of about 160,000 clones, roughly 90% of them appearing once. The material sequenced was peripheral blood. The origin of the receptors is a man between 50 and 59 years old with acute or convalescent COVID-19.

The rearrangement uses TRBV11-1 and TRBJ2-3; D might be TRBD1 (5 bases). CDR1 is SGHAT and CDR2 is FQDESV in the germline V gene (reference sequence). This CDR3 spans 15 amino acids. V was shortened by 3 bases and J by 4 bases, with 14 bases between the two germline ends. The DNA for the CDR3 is TGTGCCAGCAGCTTGAGGCAGGGTAACGCAGATACGCAGTATTTT. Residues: CASSLRQGNADTQYF.

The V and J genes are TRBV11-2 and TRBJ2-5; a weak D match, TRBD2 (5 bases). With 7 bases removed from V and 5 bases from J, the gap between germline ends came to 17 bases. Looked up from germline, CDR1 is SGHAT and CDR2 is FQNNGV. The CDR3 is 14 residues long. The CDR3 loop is CASTKILGGETQYF. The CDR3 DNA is TGTGCCAGCACCAAGATTCTGGGCGGGGAGACCCAGTACTTC.

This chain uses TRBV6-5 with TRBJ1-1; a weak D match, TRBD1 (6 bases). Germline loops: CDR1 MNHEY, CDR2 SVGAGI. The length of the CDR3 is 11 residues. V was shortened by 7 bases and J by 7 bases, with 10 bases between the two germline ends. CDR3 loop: CASTGQIEAFF. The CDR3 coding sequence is TGTGCCAGCACCGGACAGATTGAAGCTTTCTTT.

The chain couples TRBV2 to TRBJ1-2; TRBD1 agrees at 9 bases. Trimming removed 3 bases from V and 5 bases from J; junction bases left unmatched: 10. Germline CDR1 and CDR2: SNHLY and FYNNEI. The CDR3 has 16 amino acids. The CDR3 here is CASSEGTGLRGYGYTF. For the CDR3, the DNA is TGTGCCAGCAGTGAGGGGACAGGGCTCCGCGGTTATGGCTACACCTTC.

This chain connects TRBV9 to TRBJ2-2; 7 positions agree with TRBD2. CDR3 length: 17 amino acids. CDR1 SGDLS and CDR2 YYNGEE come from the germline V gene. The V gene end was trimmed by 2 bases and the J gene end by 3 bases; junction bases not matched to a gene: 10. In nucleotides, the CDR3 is TGTGCCAGCAGCGTCCGCGGGGAGCGGGGATACACCGGGGAGCTGTTTTTT. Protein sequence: CASSVRGERGYTGELFF.

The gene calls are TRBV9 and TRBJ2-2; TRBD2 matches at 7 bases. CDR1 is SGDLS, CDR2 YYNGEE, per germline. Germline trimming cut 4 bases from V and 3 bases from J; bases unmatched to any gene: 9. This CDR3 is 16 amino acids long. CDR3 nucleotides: TGTGCCAGCAGCCCAAGAGGGAGGGGCTACACCGGGGAGCTGTTTTTT. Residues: CASSPRGRGYTGELFF.